These T cell receptor beta chains were read from a single sample in a study of shared clonotypes between healthy human individuals. Produced via immunoSEQ multiplex PCR; TCRdb's table is partial and in-frame only. The data contain about 670,000 clones, approximately 75% of them seen just once; the ten biggest clones take up about 2%. Sequencing was done on a sample of memory CD4+ T cells sorted from blood. All receptors come from a woman aged 25 to 45 in good health. Both conserved end residues are part of each CDR3. The order of the fields is J gene, clone size, V gene, D gene, CDR3 protein, CDR3 DNA. D genes are given only for firm matches. Part of the rows lack a size; the others show once, few, many or a class for expanded clones.

TRBJ2-6	-	TRBV5-4	-	CASSLGLSGANVLTF	TGTGCCAGCAGCTTAGGGCTGTCTGGGGCCAACGTCCTGACTTTC
TRBJ2-1	-	TRBV7-2	-	CASSFGTTFYNEQFF	TGTGCCAGCAGCTTTGGTACCACGTTCTACAATGAGCAGTTCTTC
TRBJ2-1	-	TRBV23-1	TRBD1	CASSGTVYNEQFF	TGCGCCAGCAGTGGGACAGTGTACAATGAGCAGTTCTTC
TRBJ1-4	once	TRBV29-1	-	CSKNEKLFF	TGCAGCAAAAATGAAAAACTGTTTTTT
TRBJ1-2	-	TRBV28	TRBD1	CASSPTGGGGYGYTF	TGTGCCAGCAGTCCTACAGGGGGCGGCGGCTATGGCTACACCTTC
TRBJ2-4	-	TRBV11-2	-	CASSLAGRYEPKNIQYF	TGTGCCAGCAGCTTAGCGGGCAGATACGAGCCCAAAAACATTCAGTACTTC
TRBJ2-3	-	TRBV9	TRBD2	CASSVATASGSGGYSTDTQYF	TGTGCCAGCAGCGTAGCTACGGCTAGCGGGAGCGGTGGGTATAGCACAGATACGCAGTATTTT
TRBJ2-1	-	TRBV7-3	TRBD2	CASSIGLAGPREQFF	TGTGCCAGCAGCATAGGACTAGCGGGACCTCGCGAGCAGTTCTTC
TRBJ1-5	-	TRBV6-1	-	CASSENRATNQPQHF	TGTGCCAGCAGTGAAAACCGGGCCACCAATCAGCCCCAGCATTTT
TRBJ2-7	few	TRBV11-2	TRBD1	CASRDRDYEQYF	TGTGCCAGCCGGGACAGGGACTACGAGCAGTACTTC
TRBJ2-6	once	TRBV7-9	-	CASSFSGKPLSGANVLTF	TGTGCCAGCAGCTTTAGTGGGAAACCCCTCTCTGGGGCCAACGTCCTGACTTTC
TRBJ2-7	-	TRBV28	-	CASSLSPPHEQYF	TGTGCCAGCAGTTTATCCCCCCCGCACGAGCAGTACTTC
TRBJ2-5	-	TRBV9	-	CASSQGLAGPQETQYF	TGTGCCAGCAGCCAAGGCTTGGCGGGGCCACAAGAGACCCAGTACTTC
TRBJ1-5	-	TRBV28	-	CASKRGALGQPQHF	TGTGCCAGCAAACGAGGAGCATTGGGTCAGCCCCAGCATTTT
TRBJ1-2	-	TRBV2	-	CASRTLTRGPHGYTF	TGTGCCAGCAGGACGTTGACCAGGGGTCCCCATGGCTACACCTTC
TRBJ2-7	-	TRBV23-1	-	CASSPPGRFGEQYF	TGCGCCAGCAGTCCCCCGGGGCGGTTTGGCGAGCAGTACTTC
TRBJ2-7	few	TRBV4-2	-	CASSLSGGRDEQYF	TGTGCCAGCAGCCTTTCTGGGGGTAGGGACGAGCAGTACTTC
TRBJ1-5	-	TRBV18	-	CASSLGPPDQPQHF	TGTGCCAGCTCACTCGGTCCTCCGGATCAGCCCCAGCATTTT